The following is a TCR beta chain sequence with its context. Antigen specificity is unknown. This entry belongs to a study of cytomegalovirus exposure and HLA in healthy donors. CDR1 is LNHDA, CDR2 SQIVND, per germline (reference sequence). Deletions cut 3 bases from V and 7 bases from J, with 21 bases between. The CDR3 has 17 residues. 60 Vbeta and 13 Jbeta primers were used in PCR. Profiled with immunoSEQ multiplex PCR; TCRdb holds only in-frame clones, not every one. The sample includes 100,000 or so clones, approximately 73% of them seen just once. Study-level results: Reportedly, fewer N-insertions than the 666-donor mean appeared in an Asian-associated ancestry cluster in a later analysis. CMV serostatus was the only immune exposure information that was available. Among TCR beta chains, those listed as cytomegalovirus-associated numbered some 170. The productive fraction for most TCR beta V segments was about 90% or about 30% in an earlier analysis.

Sequencing was done on a sample of PBMCs. This TCR was recovered from a man aged 35-49 years in good health and CMV-seronegative. This chain joins TRBV19 and TRBJ1-4; possible D gene TRBD1, 5 bases. CDR3 amino acids: CASSIGTEGLLVEKLFF. The DNA for the CDR3 is TGTGCCAGTAGTATTGGGACGGAGGGGTTATTGGTTGAAAAACTGTTTTTT.